The source of this TCR beta chain is a study of cytomegalovirus exposure and HLA in healthy donors. Findings of the study overall: Later on, a genetic analysis was performed. It linked a missense variant in DCLRE1C with V- and J-gene trimming of TCR beta. Fewer N-insertions (relative to the approximately 670-donor mean) were reportedly seen in an Asian-associated ancestry cluster in a later analysis.

Regarding this clone: The antigen remains unidentified.

Primers included in the PCR were 60 Vbeta and 13 Jbeta primers. Repertoires were generated with immunoSEQ multiplex PCR, while TCRdb's copy carries only in-frame clones and drops some. This sample has around 110,000 clones; 76% occur once, and the top ten carry less than 2.5%. The sequencing input was PBMCs. The sequence was obtained from a man younger than 35 in good health and CMV-seronegative.

CDR3 sequence reads: CASSRLGGEYF. CDR3 bases: TGTGCCAGCAGCAGGCTGGGGGGAGAGTACTTC. The V and J genes are TRBV7-9 and TRBJ2-4, with TRBD2 as a possible D gene (6 bases). Germline assignment: CDR1 SEHNR and CDR2 FQNEAQ (reference sequence). With 5 bases removed from V and 14 bases from J, the gap between germline ends came to 13 bases. The CDR3 totals 11 residues.